Listed here are 21 T cell receptor beta chains from one sample, sequenced in a study of T cell clonotyping in hematopoietic cell transplantation. The assay was immunoSEQ multiplex PCR, and TCRdb's table has in-frame clones only and misses some. In the table there are some 11,000 clones, approximately 45% of which are singletons. Source: PBMCs, taken 30 days after allogeneic stem cell transplant. Every receptor here comes from a male patient aged 50 or older who had an allogeneic stem cell transplant from an unrelated donor, so the T cells may come from the graft donor. Some clones in this sample may be carry-over from other donors' samples.

The rearrangement links TRBV19 to TRBJ2-2, with 12 bases matching TRBD2. V was pared by 3 bases and J by 5 bases, with 7 bases of the junction left unmatched. This CDR3 contains 17 residues. In germline, CDR1 is LNHDA, CDR2 SQIVND (reference sequence). The CDR3 reads CASSIFDGTSGTGELFF. CDR3 DNA: TGTGCCAGTAGTATCTTCGACGGGACTAGCGGGACCGGGGAGCTGTTTTTT.

By sample fraction, this clone is medium-sized. V usage is TRBV6-5 and J usage is TRBJ1-1, with D uncertain. V lost 4 bases and J 5 bases, leaving 8 bases between the germline ends. The CDR3 is 12 residues long. The germline gives CDR1 MNHEY, CDR2 SVGAGI. The CDR3 region is CASSSGMTEAFF. DNA of the CDR3: TGTGCCAGCAGTTCCGGGATGACTGAAGCTTTCTTT.

The chain has TRBV30 and TRBJ1-2; D might be TRBD1 (5 bases). V was cut by 0 bases and J by 1 base, with 6 bases left in between. CDR1 is GTSNPN, CDR2 SVGIG, per germline (reference sequence). The CDR3 contains 13 residues. In DNA, the CDR3 is TGTGCCTGGAGTGTGGGGCATAACTATGGCTACACCTTC. Translation: CAWSVGHNYGYTF. The whole variable domain, filled in from reference TRBV30 and TRBJ1-2, reads SQTIHQWPATLVQPVGSPLSLECTVEGTSNPNLYWYRQAAGRGLQLLFYSVGIGQISSEVPQNLSASRPQDRQFILSSKKLLLSDSGFYLCAWSVGHNYGYTFGSGTRLTVV.

The V gene is TRBV6-5, the J gene TRBJ2-7, with TRBD1 as a possible D gene (5 bases). Germline V lookup: CDR1 MNHEY, CDR2 SVGAGI. The CDR3 consists of 14 residues. Trimming took off 8 bases at V and 2 bases at J, with 16 bases between the two ends. The CDR3 region has the DNA TGTGCCAGCCGGATGCCGAGACAGCCCTACGAGCAGTACTTC. Translation: CASRMPRQPYEQYF.

The chain is built from TRBV2 and TRBJ1-2, with 7 bases identical to TRBD1. J lost 8 bases, V lost 6 bases, and 9 bases had no gene match. This CDR3 is 13 amino acids long. Germline V gives CDR1 SNHLY, CDR2 FYNNEI. The CDR3 here is CASSKDRAEGYTF. The CDR3 DNA sequence: TGTGCCAGCAGCAAAGACAGGGCGGAAGGCTACACCTTC.

The V call is TRBV6-5, the J call TRBJ2-5; D uncertain. The V gene lost 6 bases and the J gene lost 1 base, with 9 bases spanning the gap. This CDR3 is 13 amino acids long. Germline loops: CDR1 MNHEY, CDR2 SVGAGI. The CDR3 here is CASRETAQETQYF. CDR3 sequence (DNA): TGTGCCAGCAGGGAGACGGCCCAAGAGACCCAGTACTTC.

V is TRBV30 and J is TRBJ1-1, with D uncertain. V was pared by 3 bases and J by 3 bases, with 11 bases between. The CDR3 extends over 13 amino acids. The V gene's germline CDR1 is GTSNPN and CDR2 SVGIG (reference sequence). This CDR3 is CAWRENPDTEAFF. The CDR3 coding sequence is TGTGCCTGGAGGGAGAACCCAGACACTGAAGCTTTCTTT.

V and J are TRBV9 and TRBJ1-2; 8 nucleotides align to TRBD1. V lost 3 bases, J lost 4 bases, and 5 bases stayed unmatched. This CDR3 has 14 amino acids. The germline CDR1 and CDR2 sequences are SGDLS and YYNGEE. CDR3 sequence reads: CASSADRDPYGYTF. The CDR3 DNA reads as TGTGCCAGCAGCGCGGACAGGGACCCCTATGGCTACACCTTC.

This rearrangement joins TRBV28 to TRBJ1-5; D gene unclear. The CDR3 has 15 residues. The germline V and J ends were trimmed by 5 bases and 7 bases, with 18 bases remaining between them. CDR1 and CDR2 (germline): MDHEN, SYDVKM. The CDR3 loop reads CASSMSHPVPQPQHF. DNA for the CDR3: TGTGCCAGCAGTATGTCTCATCCGGTGCCCCAGCCCCAGCATTTT.

The gene calls are TRBV27 and TRBJ1-1, with 7 nucleotides matching TRBD1. The length of the CDR3 is 16 residues. Germline V gives CDR1 MNHEY, CDR2 SMNVEV (reference sequence). Trimming cost V 5 bases and J 1 base; bases outside gene matches: 10. The CDR3 nucleotides are TGTGCCAGCAGTCCTGGGACAGCCATTGGGAACACTGAAGCTTTCTTT. It is translated as CASSPGTAIGNTEAFF.

This chain links TRBV28 with TRBJ2-7, with D tentatively TRBD2 (6 bases). This CDR3 region has 16 residues. V was shortened by 5 bases and J by 4 bases, with 21 bases between the two germline ends. CDR1 is MDHEN and CDR2 is SYDVKM in the germline V gene. The CDR3 here is CASSPGLGLARYEQYF. The CDR3 DNA follows: TGTGCCAGCAGTCCAGGACTCGGGCTAGCGCGATACGAGCAGTACTTC.

The chain has TRBV9 and TRBJ2-5, with a weak D call TRBD2 (5 bases). Trimming removed 4 bases from V and 2 bases from J, with 9 bases in between. The germline gives CDR1 SGDLS, CDR2 YYNGEE. The CDR3 loop spans 13 amino acids. CDR3 residues: CASSSGSQETQYF. The DNA of the CDR3 is TGTGCCAGCAGCTCGGGGAGTCAAGAGACCCAGTACTTC.

This clone has just a few counts. For the CDR3, the DNA is TGTGCATCCGGCCAGCAGATTCCAGATACGCAGTATTTT. It yields the protein CASGQQIPDTQYF. This rearrangement joins TRBV7-2 to TRBJ2-3, with unresolved D. This CDR3 region has 13 residues. Germline CDR1 reads SGHTA; CDR2 reads FQGNSA.

In DNA form, the CDR3 reads TGTGCCAGCAGTTTTTTCGAGGCTGTAGAGACCCAGTACTTC. It yields the protein CASSFFEAVETQYF. The gene calls are TRBV28 and TRBJ2-5; D is ambiguous. Germline V gives CDR1 MDHEN, CDR2 SYDVKM. The CDR3 contains 14 residues. Trimming pared 3 bases from V and 4 bases from J, leaving 12 bases between.

About this clone itself: The conserved closing phenylalanine or tryptophan is absent in this CDR3, likely reflecting a read error. The DNA is left out, because the CDR3 cannot be placed on it with certainty; the CDR3 is given as TCRdb lists it. The chain couples TRBV5-6 to TRBJ1-4. Germline V gene lookup returns CDR1 SGHDT and CDR2 YYEEEE. The length of the CDR3 is 10 amino acids, counting both ends. The CDR3 sequence is CASSFTQGPV.

The rearrangement links TRBV2 to TRBJ1-6; TRBD1 agrees at 8 bases. The trim removed 3 bases at V and 6 bases at J, leaving 10 bases unmatched. In germline, CDR1 is SNHLY, CDR2 FYNNEI. The CDR3 sequence is 17 residues long. CDR3 residues: CASSERPGGIRNSPLHF. The CDR3, as DNA: TGTGCCAGCAGTGAGCGCCCAGGGGGCATTCGTAATTCACCCCTCCACTTT.

This clone was detected once. V is TRBV30 and J is TRBJ1-3; D call uncertain. The CDR3 is 13 residues long. V was clipped by 0 bases and J by 2 bases, with 5 bases between them. Germline V lookup: CDR1 GTSNPN, CDR2 SVGIG (reference sequence). The CDR3 coding sequence is TGTGCCTGGAGTGTAGAGACTGGAAACACCATATATTTT. Encoded protein: CAWSVETGNTIYF.

The chain combines TRBV30 with TRBJ2-2; D is possibly TRBD2 (7 bases). Germline values: CDR1 GTSNPN, CDR2 SVGIG (reference sequence). The V and J ends lost 3 bases and 3 bases respectively, with 14 bases between them. The CDR3 spans 15 residues. The CDR3 is CAWRRSGGDTGELFF. DNA of the CDR3: TGTGCCTGGAGGAGGTCGGGGGGCGACACCGGGGAGCTGTTTTTT.

V is TRBV9 and J is TRBJ2-3; D gene ambiguous. There are 13 residues in the CDR3. CDR1 is SGDLS and CDR2 is YYNGEE in the germline V gene. Trimming left V 0 bases short and J 5 bases short, with 7 bases between. The CDR3 region has the DNA TGTGCCAGCAGCGTAGGGACCGAAGATACGCAGTATTTT. It specifies CASSVGTEDTQYF.

V gene TRBV7-9 combines with J gene TRBJ2-3; no clear D. Trimming shortened V by 0 bases and J by 2 bases, and 9 bases separated the two germline ends. Germline CDR1 SEHNR, CDR2 FQNEAQ (reference sequence). The length of the CDR3 is 15 residues. The CDR3 loop is CASSLALDATDTQYF. The CDR3 DNA is TGTGCCAGCAGCTTAGCTCTAGATGCCACAGATACGCAGTATTTT.

This rearrangement joins TRBV7-3 to TRBJ2-7, with TRBD1 identical over 9 bases. V trimming: 5 bases; J trimming: 4 bases; junction bases outside the gene matches: 9. Germline V lookup: CDR1 SGHTA, CDR2 FQGTGA. The CDR3 loop spans 15 amino acids. The CDR3 sequence: CASSVGTGIEYEQYF. In nucleotides, the CDR3 is TGTGCCAGCAGCGTCGGGACAGGGATAGAGTACGAGCAGTACTTC.